One and the same sample provided the 6 T cell receptor beta chains below, sequenced in a study of cytomegalovirus exposure and HLA in healthy donors. PCR primers comprised 60 Vbeta and 13 Jbeta primers. The table came from immunoSEQ multiplex PCR; TCRdb's copy has only in-frame clones and leaves some out. The table records about 160,000 clones, roughly 85% of them present only once. Sequenced material: PBMCs. The receptors were gathered from a woman in her fifties or sixties in good health and CMV-seronegative.

The V gene is TRBV21-1, the J gene TRBJ2-1; the listed D gene, TRBD1, was not tested against the DNA. TRBV21-1 represents a pseudogene. The CDR3 covers 20 residues. The CDR3 region is CASSKAPLTGCDNSYNEQFF. The CDR3 region has the DNA TGTGCCAGCAGCAAAGCACCGTTGACAGGGTGCGACAACTCCTACAATGAGCAGTTCTTC.

The sample holds one count of this clone. The V call is TRBV10-1, the J call TRBJ2-5; TRBD1 might be the D (5 bases). Germline V gene sequence: CDR1 WNHNN, CDR2 SYGVQD (reference sequence). The CDR3 totals 16 residues. Trimming shortened V by 4 bases and J by 2 bases, and 17 bases separated the two germline ends. The CDR3 coding sequence is TGCGCCAGCAGTGGAGGAAGGGGAAACCAACAAGAGACCCAGTACTTC. Translating gives CASSGGRGNQQETQYF.

This chain uses TRBV2 with TRBJ1-1, with 7 bases matching TRBD1. Trimming at V came to 4 bases and at J to 7 bases, leaving 6 bases not matched to a gene. This CDR3 spans 13 amino acids. Germline CDR1 SNHLY, CDR2 FYNNEI. CDR3 protein: CASSAGTEGEAFF. The CDR3 nucleotides read TGTGCCAGCAGTGCGGGGACAGAGGGTGAAGCTTTCTTT.

The chain uses TRBV4-3 and TRBJ2-3; 11 bases match TRBD2. CDR1 and CDR2 (germline): LGHNA, YSLEER. The CDR3 is made up of 16 amino acids. With V trimmed by 3 bases and J by 5 bases, 7 bases remained unmatched. The CDR3, as DNA: TGCGCCAGCAGCCATGTTAGCGGGGGGGCGGAAGATACGCAGTATTTT. Protein product: CASSHVSGGAEDTQYF.

This clone was detected a few times. The chain is built from TRBV5-6 and TRBJ2-3, with TRBD2 identical over 13 bases. The V gene end was trimmed by 3 bases and the J gene end by 2 bases; junction bases not matched to a gene: 3. CDR3 size: 16 residues. From germline, CDR1 is SGHDT and CDR2 YYEEEE. CDR3 sequence (DNA): TGTGCCAGCAGCTGGGGACTAGCGGGGATCACAGATACGCAGTATTTT. It specifies CASSWGLAGITDTQYF.

This chain joins TRBV4-1 and TRBJ2-5; D may be TRBD1 (5 bases). Judging by the DNA end, TRBJ2-7 fits better; the J call may be wrong. Germline V gene data show CDR1 as MGHRA and CDR2 as YSYEKL. This CDR3 has 15 residues. The CDR3 is CASSQPVDKSYEQYF. CDR3 bases: TGCGCCAGCAGCCAACCCGTGGACAAGTCCTACGAGCAGTACTTC.